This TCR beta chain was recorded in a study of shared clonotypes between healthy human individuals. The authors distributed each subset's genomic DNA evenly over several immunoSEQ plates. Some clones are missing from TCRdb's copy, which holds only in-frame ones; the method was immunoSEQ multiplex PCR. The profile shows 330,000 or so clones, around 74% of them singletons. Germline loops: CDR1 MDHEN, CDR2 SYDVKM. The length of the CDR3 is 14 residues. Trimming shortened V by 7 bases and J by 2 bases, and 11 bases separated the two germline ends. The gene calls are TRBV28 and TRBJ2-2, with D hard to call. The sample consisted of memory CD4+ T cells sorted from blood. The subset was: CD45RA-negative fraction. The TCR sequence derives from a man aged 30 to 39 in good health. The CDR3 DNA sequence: TGTGCCAGCACAACACATTTAAACACCGGGGAGCTGTTTTTT. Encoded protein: CASTTHLNTGELFF.